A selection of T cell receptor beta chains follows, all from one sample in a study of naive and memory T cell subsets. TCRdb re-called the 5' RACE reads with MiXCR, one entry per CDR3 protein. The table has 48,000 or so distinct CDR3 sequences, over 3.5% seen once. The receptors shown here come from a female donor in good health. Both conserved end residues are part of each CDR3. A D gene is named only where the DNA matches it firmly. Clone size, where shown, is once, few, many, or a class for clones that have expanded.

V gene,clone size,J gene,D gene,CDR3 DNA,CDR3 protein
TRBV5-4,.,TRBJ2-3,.,TGTGCCAGCAGTCTGGGTAGCGGAAGCACAGATACGCAGTATTTT,CASSLGSGSTDTQYF
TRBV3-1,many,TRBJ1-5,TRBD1,TGTGCCAGCAGTGCAGGACAGGGCCGTCAGCCCCAGCATTTT,CASSAGQGRQPQHF
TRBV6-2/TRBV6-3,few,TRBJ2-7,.,TGTGCCAGCAGCCAGGGCCCATACTACGAGCAGTACTTC,CASSQGPYYEQYF
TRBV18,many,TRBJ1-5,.,TGTGCCAGCTCCCGGGGGGGAGCCCAGCCCCAGCATTTT,CASSRGGAQPQHF
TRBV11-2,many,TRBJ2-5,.,TGTGCCAGCAGCCGTCTTGAGGGTTTCCAAGAGACCCAGTACTTC,CASSRLEGFQETQYF
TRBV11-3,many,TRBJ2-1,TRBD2,TGTGCCAGCAGCCGAGCGACTAGCGGGAGCAATGAGCAGTTCTTC,CASSRATSGSNEQFF
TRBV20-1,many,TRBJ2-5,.,TGCAGTGCTACCAACCAAGAGACCCAGTACTTC,CSATNQETQYF
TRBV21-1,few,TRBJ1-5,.,TGTGCCAGCAGCAAATCAGGAAATCAGCCCCAGCATTTT,CASSKSGNQPQHF
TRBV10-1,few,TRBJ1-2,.,TGCGCCAGGTGGGAAGGCTACACCTTC,CARWEGYTF
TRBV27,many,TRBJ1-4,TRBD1,TGTGCCAGCAGTTCACACGGGACAGGGGACGAAAAACTGTTTTTT,CASSSHGTGDEKLFF
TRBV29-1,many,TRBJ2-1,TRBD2,TGCAGCGTTGAAGATAGCCAGCGGGAGACTTTCGATGAGCAGTTCTTC,CSVEDSQRETFDEQFF
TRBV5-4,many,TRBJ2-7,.,TGTGCCAGCAGCTTGGGTCCAGCGCTCGAGCAGTACTTC,CASSLGPALEQYF
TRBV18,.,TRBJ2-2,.,TGTGCCAGCTCACCACTTTTCGGGTCCGACACCGGGGAGCTGTTTTTT,CASSPLFGSDTGELFF
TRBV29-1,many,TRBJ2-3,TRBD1,TGCAGCGTTCCTGGACAGGGAAGCACAGATACGCAGTATTTT,CSVPGQGSTDTQYF
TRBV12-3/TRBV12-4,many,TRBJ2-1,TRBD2,TGTGCCAGCAGTTTCGAGCGGGAGAGGAATGAGCAGTTCTTC,CASSFERERNEQFF
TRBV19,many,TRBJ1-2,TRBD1,TGTGCCAGTATGGTCTGGGGGACAGGGGGCGTCGGCTATGGCTACACCTTC,CASMVWGTGGVGYGYTF
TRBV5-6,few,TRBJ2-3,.,TGTGCCAGCAGCTCAGGAGATACGCAGTATTTT,CASSSGDTQYF
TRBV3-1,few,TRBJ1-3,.,TGTGCCAGCAGCCAAGATATCGGGGACGCCTCTGGAAACACCATATATTTT,CASSQDIGDASGNTIYF